These T cell receptor beta chains were read from a single sample in a study of human CD4 T cells and Enterobacteriaceae. TCRdb's copy holds only in-frame clones and misses some; the assay was immunoSEQ multiplex PCR. The table has roughly 1,100 clones, roughly 30% seen once; the top ten hold 33%. What was sequenced was bacteria-reactive CD4+ T cells grown in culture. The receptors were sampled from a human donor in good health. The CDR3 runs from the conserved cysteine through the conserved F or W. Each record gives: V gene, D gene, J gene, clone size, CDR3 DNA, CDR3 protein. D genes are given only for firm matches. Expanded clones get a size class; other rows say once, few or many, or leave the size out.

v_gene: TRBV27
d_gene: .
j_gene: TRBJ2-1
abundance: large
CDR3nt: TGTGCCAGCAGCGGCTCCGTGGGTTTGGAGAATGAGCAGTTCTTC
CDR3aa: CASSGSVGLENEQFF

v_gene: TRBV29-1
d_gene: TRBD2
j_gene: TRBJ2-3
abundance: .
CDR3nt: TGCAGCGTTGAACGCTGGCTAGCGGGGACGGGTACAGATACGCAGTATTTT
CDR3aa: CSVERWLAGTGTDTQYF

v_gene: TRBV5-6
d_gene: TRBD1
j_gene: TRBJ2-3
abundance: .
CDR3nt: TGTGCCAGCAGCTTGCCCGGGACAGGGGTGGAAGATACGCAGTATTTT
CDR3aa: CASSLPGTGVEDTQYF

v_gene: TRBV27
d_gene: TRBD1
j_gene: TRBJ2-5
abundance: large
CDR3nt: TGTGCCAGCAGCCCTGGACAGGGGACCCAAGAGACCCAGTACTTC
CDR3aa: CASSPGQGTQETQYF

v_gene: TRBV9
d_gene: .
j_gene: TRBJ1-4
abundance: medium-sized
CDR3nt: TGTGCCAGCAGCGTGGGATTACAGGGTATTGAAAAACTGTTTTTT
CDR3aa: CASSVGLQGIEKLFF

v_gene: TRBV28
d_gene: .
j_gene: TRBJ1-2
abundance: .
CDR3nt: TGTGCCAGCAGAACCCAAGGACTCCAGTCTTTTCATGGCTACACCTTC
CDR3aa: CASRTQGLQSFHGYTF

v_gene: TRBV10-1
d_gene: .
j_gene: TRBJ2-2
abundance: few
CDR3nt: TGCGCCAGCAGTGAGGCAGGGGCCACCGGGGAGCTGTTTTTT
CDR3aa: CASSEAGATGELFF

v_gene: TRBV28
d_gene: .
j_gene: TRBJ1-4
abundance: .
CDR3nt: TGTGCCAGCAATCGGGACACCGGAGTTGAAAAACTGTTTTTT
CDR3aa: CASNRDTGVEKLFF

v_gene: TRBV28
d_gene: .
j_gene: TRBJ1-2
abundance: few
CDR3nt: TGTGCCAGCAGTTCCGGGACTAACTATGGCTACACCTTC
CDR3aa: CASSSGTNYGYTF

v_gene: TRBV5-1
d_gene: TRBD1
j_gene: TRBJ2-3
abundance: large
CDR3nt: TGCGCCAGCAGCAAGGGGGTTTTGACAGGGGGCGCCACAGATACGCAGTATTTT
CDR3aa: CASSKGVLTGGATDTQYF

v_gene: TRBV30
d_gene: TRBD2
j_gene: TRBJ2-1
abundance: medium-sized
CDR3nt: TGTGCCTGGGGGACTAGCTACAGTGAGCAGTTCTTC
CDR3aa: CAWGTSYSEQFF

v_gene: TRBV10-2
d_gene: .
j_gene: TRBJ2-3
abundance: medium-sized
CDR3nt: TGCGCCAGCAGTGACAGGGGCGGGGCTAGTATGACAGATACGCAGTATTTT
CDR3aa: CASSDRGGASMTDTQYF

v_gene: TRBV30
d_gene: TRBD1
j_gene: TRBJ1-2
abundance: .
CDR3nt: TGTGCCTGGAGTCCGATTCGGGACAGCAGCTACACCTTC
CDR3aa: CAWSPIRDSSYTF